The next 30 T cell receptor beta chains were all read from a single sample in a study of blood T cell repertoires in COVID-19. Profiled with immunoSEQ multiplex PCR; TCRdb holds only in-frame clones, not every one. The table lists roughly 150,000 clones, around 81% of them singletons. Source material: peripheral blood. All receptors come from a woman at least 80 years old with COVID-19, enrolled during active disease.

The V call is TRBV19, the J call TRBJ1-4, with 10 nucleotides matching TRBD1. The length of the CDR3 is 16 residues. With V trimmed by 7 bases and J by 0 bases, 5 bases remained unmatched. Germline-derived CDR1 and CDR2 are LNHDA and SQIVND (reference sequence). The CDR3 bases are TGTGCCAGTAAGGACAGGGGGGGACCAACTAATGAAAAACTGTTTTTT. Its translation: CASKDRGGPTNEKLFF.

The chain's CDR3 is CASSAGQGANEQYF. The CDR3 nucleotides read TGCGCCAGCAGCGCCGGACAGGGGGCGAACGAGCAGTACTTC. This sequence joins TRBV5-1 and TRBJ2-7; TRBD1 matches 11 bases. The CDR3 sequence is 14 residues long. Germline CDR1 SGHRS, CDR2 YFSETQ. Trimming cost V 4 bases and J 5 bases; bases outside gene matches: 5.

The CDR3 nucleotides are TGTGCCAGCTCACTCGGAGGGGTTGTCCACGAGCAGTACTTC. Its protein is CASSLGGVVHEQYF. The rearrangement joins TRBV18 to TRBJ2-7; D is possibly TRBD2 (6 bases). CDR3 size: 14 residues. Trimming pared 4 bases from V and 5 bases from J, leaving 15 bases between. Germline V gene data show CDR1 as KGHSH and CDR2 as LQKENI. The complete variable domain, with remaining parts taken from reference TRBV18 and TRBJ2-7, reads NAGVMQNPRHLVRRRGQEARLRCSPMKGHSHVYWYRQLPEEGLKFMVYLQKENIIDESGMPKERFSAEFPKEGPSILRIQQVVRGDSAAYFCASSLGGVVHEQYFGPGTRLTVT.

The rearrangement joins TRBV18 to TRBJ2-3; TRBD2 is a possible D gene (6 bases). The CDR3 is 12 amino acids. In germline, CDR1 is KGHSH, CDR2 LQKENI. Trimming cost V 2 bases and J 6 bases, with 6 bases left between them. In DNA form, the CDR3 reads TGTGCCAGCTCACCAGCGGGGGATACGCAGTATTTT. This codes for CASSPAGDTQYF.

The rearrangement uses TRBV7-9 and TRBJ2-1; unclear D gene. The CDR3 spans 14 residues. Germline V gene sequence: CDR1 SEHNR, CDR2 FQNEAQ (reference sequence). V lost 1 base to trimming and J lost 4 bases, with 8 bases between them. The CDR3 is CASSLVREYNEQFF. CDR3 sequence (DNA): TGTGCCAGCAGCTTAGTTCGAGAGTACAATGAGCAGTTCTTC.

The V call is TRBV4-2, the J call TRBJ2-1; a weak D match, TRBD2 (6 bases). Germline lookup yields CDR1 LGHNA and CDR2 YNFKEQ. CDR3 length equals 16 residues. The V end was cut by 0 bases, the J end by 4 bases, with 13 bases between. CDR3 in amino acids: CASSQDLGGDYNEQFF. CDR3 coding DNA: TGTGCCAGCAGCCAAGATTTGGGGGGTGATTACAATGAGCAGTTCTTC.

This clone was detected only once. The chain is built from TRBV3-1 (or the pseudogene TRBV3-2) and TRBJ2-5, with unresolved D. The germline V and J ends were trimmed by 0 bases and 1 base, with 6 bases remaining between them. CDR1 and CDR2 (germline): LGHDT, YNNKEL (reference sequence). The CDR3 length is 14 residues. CDR3 sequence reads: CASSQEWAQETQYF. CDR3 nucleotide sequence: TGTGCCAGCAGCCAAGAATGGGCCCAAGAGACCCAGTACTTC.

The rearrangement joins TRBV4-1 to TRBJ1-4, with D maybe TRBD1 (6 bases). The CDR3 spans 16 residues. The V gene lost 0 bases and the J gene lost 2 bases, with 10 bases spanning the gap. Per the germline V gene, CDR1 is MGHRA and CDR2 is YSYEKL. The CDR3 nucleotides read TGCGCCAGCAGCCAAGAAAGGGGGAACACTAATGAAAAACTGTTTTTT. It yields the protein CASSQERGNTNEKLFF.

The chain couples TRBV6-5 to TRBJ2-6, with a weak D call TRBD2 (5 bases). The CDR3 has 14 residues. Germline CDR1 and CDR2: MNHEY and SVGAGI. Trimming pared 6 bases from V and 4 bases from J, leaving 10 bases between. The CDR3: CASSRGSGANVLTF. CDR3 DNA: TGTGCCAGCAGCAGAGGGTCCGGGGCCAACGTCCTGACTTTC.

The rearrangement joins TRBV4-1 to TRBJ2-1; 9 bases fit TRBD2. CDR3 length equals 19 residues. Trimming took 0 bases from V and 0 from J; bases not matched to a gene: 9. Per germline, CDR1 MGHRA and CDR2 YSYEKL. The CDR3 reads CASSQDVASGIPSYNEQFF. DNA of the CDR3: TGCGCCAGCAGCCAAGATGTGGCTAGCGGGATTCCCTCCTACAATGAGCAGTTCTTC.

The V gene is TRBV5-8, the J gene TRBJ2-6; tentative D call: TRBD2 (5 bases). Germline lookup yields CDR1 SGHTS and CDR2 YDEGEE. The CDR3 extends over 15 amino acids. V gave up 6 bases and J gave up 0 bases, with 10 bases separating them. The CDR3 sequence is CASTLAGSGANVLTF. Written as DNA, the CDR3 is TGTGCCAGCACTTTGGCGGGCTCTGGGGCCAACGTCCTGACTTTC.

V usage is TRBV5-1 and J usage is TRBJ2-1; tentative D call: TRBD2 (6 bases). Trimming cost V 0 bases and J 1 base, with 14 bases left between them. The germline CDR1 and CDR2 sequences are SGHRS and YFSETQ. This CDR3 comprises 17 residues. The CDR3 DNA is TGCGCCAGCAGCTTGGGCGGTACTAGCTCGTCCTACAATGAGCAGTTCTTC. Residues: CASSLGGTSSSYNEQFF.

The chain links TRBV2 to TRBJ1-4, with D tentatively TRBD1 (6 bases). CDR3 length equals 15 residues. V lost 4 bases, J lost 7 bases, and 16 bases lay in between. Germline V gene sequence: CDR1 SNHLY, CDR2 FYNNEI. The CDR3 loop is CASSAEGGIGEKLFF. CDR3 nucleotides: TGTGCCAGCAGTGCCGAGGGGGGGATAGGTGAAAAACTGTTTTTT. Based on the CDR3 plus reference TRBV2 and TRBJ1-4, the full variable domain is EPEVTQTPSHQVTQMGQEVILRCVPISNHLYFYWYRQILGQKVEFLVSFYNNEISEKSEIFDDQFSVERPDGSNFTLKIRSTKLEDSAMYFCASSAEGGIGEKLFFGSGTQLSVL.

The V call is TRBV19, the J call TRBJ1-1; 8 positions match TRBD1. After removal of 5 bases from V and 1 base from J, the junction contained 6 bases not matched to a gene. This CDR3 region has 15 residues. Germline CDR1 LNHDA, CDR2 SQIVND (reference sequence). CDR3 sequence (DNA): TGTGCCAGTAGTTTGACAGGGGTGTGGAACACTGAAGCTTTCTTT. It encodes CASSLTGVWNTEAFF.

This clone was detected once. This sequence joins TRBV5-3 and TRBJ2-4, with 8 nucleotides matching TRBD2. TRBV5-3 is designated an ORF whose function remains uncertain. J gave up 0 bases and V 3 bases, and 11 bases lay outside the gene matches. This CDR3 is built from 18 residues. CDR3 protein: CARSSRIAGRVAKNIQYF. The CDR3 coding sequence is TGTGCCAGAAGCTCCCGAATAGCGGGAAGGGTAGCCAAAAACATTCAGTACTTC.

Here the CDR3 reads CASSERGVSNEQFF. CDR3 in DNA: TGTGCCAGCTCGGAAAGGGGTGTAAGCAATGAGCAGTTCTTC. The chain has TRBV18 and TRBJ2-1, with TRBD1 as a possible D gene (5 bases). The CDR3 spans 14 residues. The V gene lost 6 bases and the J gene lost 6 bases, with 15 bases spanning the gap. Germline V gene data show CDR1 as KGHSH and CDR2 as LQKENI.

This clone was seen only once. The rearrangement joins TRBV9 to TRBJ2-2; D ambiguous. The CDR3 is 14 amino acids. V was shortened by 0 bases and J by 8 bases, with 11 bases between the two germline ends. Germline lookup yields CDR1 SGDLS and CDR2 YYNGEE. CDR3 protein: CASSVEASRGELFF. The CDR3 nucleotides are TGTGCCAGCAGCGTAGAGGCCTCGAGGGGGGAGCTGTTTTTT.

The chain has TRBV28 and TRBJ1-2; no definite D call. Trimming took off 3 bases at V and 4 bases at J, with 6 bases between the two ends. Germline V gene data show CDR1 as MDHEN and CDR2 as SYDVKM. The CDR3 totals 12 residues. For the CDR3, the DNA is TGTGCCAGCAGTTTGTCTCTCTATGGCTACACCTTC. It is translated as CASSLSLYGYTF.

The V gene is TRBV4-1, the J gene TRBJ1-2; tentatively, D is TRBD1 (5 bases). Looked up from germline, CDR1 is MGHRA and CDR2 is YSYEKL. Between the trimmed V and J ends, which lost 0 bases and 4 bases, there was a span of 18 bases. The CDR3 loop spans 17 amino acids. The CDR3 nucleotides read TGCGCCAGCAGCCAAGAGGGGCGGGGAGGGGTGGGCTATGGCTACACCTTC. Translating it yields CASSQEGRGGVGYGYTF.

The chain couples TRBV7-2 to TRBJ2-3; no clear D gene. Germline CDR1 reads SGHTA; CDR2 reads FQGNSA. The CDR3 contains 12 residues. Trimming cost V 3 bases and J 2 bases, with 3 bases left between them. The CDR3 here is CASSFYTDTQYF. DNA for the CDR3: TGTGCCAGCAGCTTTTACACAGATACGCAGTATTTT.

The rearrangement joins TRBV5-1 to TRBJ1-1, with TRBD1 matching over 7 bases. The CDR3 sequence is 14 residues long. V gave up 4 bases and J gave up 1 base; unmatched junction bases: 4. Germline CDR1 and CDR2: SGHRS and YFSETQ. CDR3 loop: CASSPTGENTEAFF. In DNA, the CDR3 is TGCGCCAGCAGCCCCACAGGGGAGAACACTGAAGCTTTCTTT.

The chain has TRBV5-1 and TRBJ1-1; 9 nucleotides match TRBD1. The junction had 8 bases not matched to a gene; V was cut back by 5 bases and J by 6 bases. In germline, CDR1 is SGHRS, CDR2 YFSETQ. This CDR3 spans 14 amino acids. The CDR3 DNA reads TGCGCCAGCAGGCTAACAGGGGGCTATTCTGAAGCTTTCTTT. It encodes CASRLTGGYSEAFF.

In its sample, this clone was seen a few times. The chain carries TRBV7-2 and TRBJ2-7; the match to TRBD1 covers 11 bases. The V and J ends lost 6 bases and 4 bases, in that order; junction bases with no gene match: 5. CDR3 length: 14 residues. Germline assignment: CDR1 SGHTA and CDR2 FQGNSA. The CDR3 is CASSRTGGRYEQYF. CDR3 coding DNA: TGTGCCAGCAGTCGGACAGGGGGCCGGTACGAGCAGTACTTC.

As DNA, the CDR3 is TGCGCCAGCAGGGGGACAGAGACTGGAAACACCATATATTTT. It specifies CASRGTETGNTIYF. V gene TRBV5-1 combines with J gene TRBJ1-3, with TRBD1 identical over 7 bases. V shed 5 bases and J 2 bases; nucleotides not matched to a gene: 4. Germline V gene sequence: CDR1 SGHRS, CDR2 YFSETQ. The CDR3 is made up of 14 amino acids. Filled out from reference TRBV5-1 and TRBJ1-3, the complete variable domain reads KAGVTQTPRYLIKTRGQQVTLSCSPISGHRSVSWYQQTPGQGLQFLFEYFSETQRNKGNFPGRFSGRQFSNSRSEMNVSTLELGDSALYLCASRGTETGNTIYFGEGSWLTVV.

This sequence joins TRBV5-1 and TRBJ1-4; the match to TRBD1 covers 8 bases. Germline CDR1 reads SGHRS; CDR2 reads YFSETQ. This CDR3 comprises 14 residues. V lost 7 bases, J lost 10 bases, and 12 bases stayed unmatched. The CDR3 DNA reads as TGCGCCAGCGCCCCGCTGGACAGGGAGGGAAAACTGTTTTTT. Translated: CASAPLDREGKLFF.

This clone appeared a single time. The chain employs TRBV5-5 and TRBJ1-2; 9 bases match TRBD1. In germline, CDR1 is SGHKS, CDR2 YYEKEE (reference sequence). Trimming cost V 2 bases and J 5 bases; bases outside gene matches: 13. The CDR3 is 17 residues long. CDR3 loop: CASSLSLGQGFSYGYTF. The CDR3 bases are TGTGCCAGCAGCTTAAGCTTGGGACAGGGATTCTCATATGGCTACACCTTC.

This chain links TRBV6-4 with TRBJ2-1; 11 positions agree with TRBD2. V shed 5 bases, J shed 6 bases, and the junction held 9 bases outside the gene matches. The germline CDR1 and CDR2 sequences are MRHNA and SNTAGT. CDR3 size: 16 residues. Here the CDR3 reads CASSYTGLAALNEQFF. DNA of the CDR3: TGTGCCAGCAGTTACACGGGACTAGCGGCCCTCAATGAGCAGTTCTTC.

V gene TRBV27 combines with J gene TRBJ2-7, with D perhaps matching TRBD1 (5 bases). Per the germline V gene, CDR1 is MNHEY and CDR2 is SMNVEV (reference sequence). The germline V and J ends were trimmed by 7 bases and 2 bases, with 15 bases remaining between them. The CDR3 has 14 residues. The CDR3 reads CASKGRRVPYEQYF. DNA of the CDR3: TGTGCCAGCAAGGGGCGACGGGTGCCCTACGAGCAGTACTTC.

The chain recombines TRBV19 with TRBJ1-5; D perhaps matches TRBD1 (5 bases). The CDR3 length is 16 residues. Germline CDR1 reads LNHDA; CDR2 reads SQIVND (reference sequence). Trimming cost V 3 bases and J 5 bases, with 17 bases left between them. CDR3 residues: CASSMWGRGGDQPQHF. CDR3 in DNA: TGTGCCAGTAGTATGTGGGGGAGGGGTGGCGATCAGCCCCAGCATTTT.

The chain employs TRBV2 and TRBJ2-7; TRBD2 agrees at 11 bases. Per the germline V gene, CDR1 is SNHLY and CDR2 is FYNNEI. The CDR3 length is 14 residues. The V segment lost 5 bases and the J segment 6 bases; nucleotides outside the gene matches: 6. The CDR3 sequence: CASSPYGLAGEQYF. The CDR3 DNA sequence: TGTGCCAGCAGTCCTTACGGACTAGCGGGCGAGCAGTACTTC.